This T cell receptor (beta chain) stems from a study of blood T cell repertoires in COVID-19 (dated by TCRdb to 2019 to 2021). Study-wide context: Samples from collaborators originated in the United States, Italy and Spain and spanned both the acute and convalescent phases of COVID-19. The material from the prospective study consisted of cDNA or gDNA derived from T cells, B-cell-depleted T cells, or PBMCs. The repertoires were released in a freely available public database meant as a resource for research on the immune response to SARS-CoV-2. The dataset comprised deeply sampled blood TCRbeta repertoires from subjects exposed to, actively infected with, or recovered from COVID-19. Samples were obtained from the ongoing ImmuneRACE study (first 160 participants) and from approximately 1,200 subjects provided by 6 global collaborators. Nearly every sample came with metadata listing a de-identified subject ID, COVID-19 status, age in years and sex. Where available, HLA class I and class II types were taken from metadata supplied by the sample provider and were not determined by assay-based typing. Study-wide findings and limitations: The amount of clinical and demographic metadata varied by source and participant and was provided uncurated.

Each collaborating institution followed its own protocols to collect whole blood in K2EDTA tubes. Collaborator samples were shipped for TCRbeta analysis as frozen whole blood, isolated PBMCs, or DNA extracted from either sample type. TCRbeta CDR3 regions were amplified from genomic DNA by means of the immunoSEQ Assay, a bias-controlled multiplex PCR. The authors' pipeline ran thus. The number of nucleated cells in each sample was estimated from the amplification of reference gene primers within the assay. To quantify the absolute abundance of each unique TCRbeta CDR3 rearrangement, sequence reads were collapsed and filtered. For each sample, productive Simpson clonality was calculated by taking the square root of Simpson's diversity index across productive rearrangements. This is the immuneACCESS table as TCRdb keeps it, with only in-frame sequences that have V and J called. A part of the clones is gone; compared with another copy, unresolved V genes explain less than half, and the rest is unexplained. From that table come the V and J calls and clone size; the DNA was used to work out D and trimming. The sample table shows around 61,000 clones, and roughly 91% are seen once. Of the sample, 1.3% to 1.5% falls within the top ten clones.

CDR3 length: 13 amino acids, cysteine to phenylalanine. Kept here is only the CDR3 DNA, which spans 39 bases and is read in frame from base 1. The germline V gene encodes CDR1 MNHNS and CDR2 SASEGT. V loses 4 bases, J loses 5 bases, and the germline ends lie 9 bases apart. Concerning this clone itself: The antigen it recognizes is unknown. Base qualities are not at hand, and no much larger clone is one base apart.

The origin of this receptor is a man aged 60-69 years with acute or convalescent COVID-19. The sample comprised peripheral blood. This chain is built from TRBV6-1 and TRBJ2-1; TRBD1 is a possible D gene, resting on 6 matching bases. At the DNA level, the sequence is TGTGCCAGCAGTGTCGGACAGCACAATGAGCAGTTCTTC. Its protein reads: CASSVGQHNEQFF.